This T cell receptor (beta chain) appears in the sequencing data of a study of blood T cell repertoires in COVID-19. Overall study: The study drew acute and convalescent COVID-19 samples from the United States, Italy and Spain. The analysed material was cDNA or gDNA that came from T cells, B-cell-depleted T cells, or PBMCs.

Germline lookup yields CDR1 KGHSH and CDR2 LQKENI. The CDR3 is 15 amino acids. V shed 2 bases and J 5 bases; nucleotides not matched to a gene: 5. In the source study's methods: How many nucleated cells were present was estimated from reference gene primer amplification. Data came from immunoSEQ multiplex PCR; TCRdb stores just in-frame clones and leaves some out. V, J and clone size are those of that table, while D and trimming were read from the DNA. The top ten clones hold roughly a quarter of a sample with 90,000 to 150,000 clones, around 91% of them seen once. The J gene is TRBJ1-4, the V gene TRBV18, with 7 bases lining up with TRBD1. This TCR was recovered from a man between 65 and 85 years old with active or convalescent COVID-19. The material sequenced was peripheral blood. As DNA, the CDR3 is TGTGCCAGCTCACCAAGGAGGGGGCAAAATGAAAAACTGTTTTTT. Translation gives CASSPRRGQNEKLFF.